This TCR beta chain emerged from a study of cytomegalovirus exposure and HLA in healthy donors. The study ran its PCR with 60 Vbeta and 13 Jbeta primers. Only in-frame clones appear in the TCRdb table, and some are missing; sequencing was by immunoSEQ multiplex PCR. The sample shows 210,000 or so clones, roughly 79% of them seen only once. The V and J ends lost 1 base and 4 bases respectively, with 13 bases between them. The CDR3 runs 15 residues. CDR1 LNHNV and CDR2 YYDKDF come from the germline V gene (reference sequence). The specimen was PBMCs. The receptor comes from a man between 18 and 35 years old in good health and CMV-seronegative. The V and J genes are TRBV15 and TRBJ1-2; D is possibly TRBD1 (5 bases). The CDR3 sequence is CATSRGPTDFYGYTF. In DNA form, the CDR3 reads TGTGCCACCAGCAGAGGCCCGACAGATTTCTATGGCTACACCTTC. Together with reference TRBV15 and TRBJ1-2, the CDR3 gives the full variable domain: DAMVIQNPRYQVTQFGKPVTLSCSQTLNHNVMYWYQQKSSQAPKLLFHYYDKDFNNEADTPDNFQSRRPNTSFCFLDIRSPGLGDTAMYLCATSRGPTDFYGYTFGSGTRLTVV.